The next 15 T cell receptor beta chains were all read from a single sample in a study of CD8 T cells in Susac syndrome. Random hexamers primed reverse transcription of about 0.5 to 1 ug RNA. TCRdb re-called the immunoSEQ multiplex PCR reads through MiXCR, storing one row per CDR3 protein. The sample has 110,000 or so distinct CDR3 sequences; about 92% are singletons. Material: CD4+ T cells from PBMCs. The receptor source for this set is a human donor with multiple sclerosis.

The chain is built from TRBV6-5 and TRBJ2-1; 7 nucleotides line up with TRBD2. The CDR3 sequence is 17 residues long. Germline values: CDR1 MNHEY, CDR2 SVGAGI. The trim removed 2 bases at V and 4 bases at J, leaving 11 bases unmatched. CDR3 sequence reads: CASSYGRRGEGYNEQFF. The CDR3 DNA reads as TGTGCCAGCAGTTACGGAAGACGAGGGGAGGGTTACAATGAGCAGTTCTTC.

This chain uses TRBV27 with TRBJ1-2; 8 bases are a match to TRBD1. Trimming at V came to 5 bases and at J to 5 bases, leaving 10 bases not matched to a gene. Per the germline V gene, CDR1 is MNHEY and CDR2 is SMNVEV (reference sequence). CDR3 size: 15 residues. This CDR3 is CASSLRTGIGYGYTF. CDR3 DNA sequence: TGTGCCAGCAGTCTACGGACAGGGATAGGGTATGGCTACACCTTC.

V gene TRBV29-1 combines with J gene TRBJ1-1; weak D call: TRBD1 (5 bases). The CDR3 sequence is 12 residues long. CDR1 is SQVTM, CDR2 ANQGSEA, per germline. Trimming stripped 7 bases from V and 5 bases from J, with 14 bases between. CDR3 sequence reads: CSGLGGETEAFF. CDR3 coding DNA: TGCAGCGGCTTGGGGGGTGAGACTGAAGCTTTCTTT.

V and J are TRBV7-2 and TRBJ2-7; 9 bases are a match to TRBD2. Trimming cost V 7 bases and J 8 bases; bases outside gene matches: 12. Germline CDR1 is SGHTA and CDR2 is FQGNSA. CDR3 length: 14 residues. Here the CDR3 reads CASTLAGPPGKQYF. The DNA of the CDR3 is TGTGCCAGCACCCTAGCGGGGCCACCTGGGAAGCAGTACTTC.

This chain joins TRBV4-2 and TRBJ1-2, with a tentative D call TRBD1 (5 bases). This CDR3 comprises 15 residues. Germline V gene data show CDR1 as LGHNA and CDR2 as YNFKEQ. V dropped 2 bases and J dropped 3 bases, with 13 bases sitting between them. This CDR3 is CASSQSAGWDYGYTF. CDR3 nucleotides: TGTGCCAGCAGCCAATCGGCAGGGTGGGACTATGGCTACACCTTC.

As DNA, the CDR3 is TGTGCCAGCATTCACCTTCGGCAGGCGGGTGGAAACACCATATATTTT. Translation gives CASIHLRQAGGNTIYF. The V call is TRBV12-3 or TRBV12-4, the J call TRBJ1-3; D ambiguous. The V end lost 7 bases, the J end lost 3 bases, and 19 bases lay between the germline ends. The CDR3 has 16 amino acids.

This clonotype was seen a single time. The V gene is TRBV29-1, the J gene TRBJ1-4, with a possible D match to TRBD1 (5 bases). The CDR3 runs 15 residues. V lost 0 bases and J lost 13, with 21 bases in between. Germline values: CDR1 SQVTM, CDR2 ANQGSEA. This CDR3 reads CSVEDLGGGGERLFF. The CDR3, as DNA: TGCAGCGTTGAAGATTTGGGGGGTGGCGGGGAGAGACTGTTTTTT.

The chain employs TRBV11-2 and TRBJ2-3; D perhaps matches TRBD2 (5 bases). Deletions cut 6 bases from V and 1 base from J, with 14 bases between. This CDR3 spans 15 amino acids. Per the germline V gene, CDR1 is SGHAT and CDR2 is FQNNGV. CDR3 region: CASRGLRTRTDTQYF. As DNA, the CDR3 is TGTGCCAGCAGGGGTCTCAGGACTCGCACAGATACGCAGTATTTT.

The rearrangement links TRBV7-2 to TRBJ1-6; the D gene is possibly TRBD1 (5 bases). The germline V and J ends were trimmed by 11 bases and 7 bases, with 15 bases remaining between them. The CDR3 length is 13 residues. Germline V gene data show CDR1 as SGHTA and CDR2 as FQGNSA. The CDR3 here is CAGGGGDNSPLHF. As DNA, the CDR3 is TGTGCCGGGGGAGGAGGGGACAATTCACCCCTCCACTTT.

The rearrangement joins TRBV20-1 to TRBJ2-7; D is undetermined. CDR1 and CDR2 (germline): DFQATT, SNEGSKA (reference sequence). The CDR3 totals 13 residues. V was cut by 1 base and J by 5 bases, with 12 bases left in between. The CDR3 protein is CSARVTPLNEQYF. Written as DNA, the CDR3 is TGCAGTGCTAGAGTGACTCCCCTCAACGAGCAGTACTTC.

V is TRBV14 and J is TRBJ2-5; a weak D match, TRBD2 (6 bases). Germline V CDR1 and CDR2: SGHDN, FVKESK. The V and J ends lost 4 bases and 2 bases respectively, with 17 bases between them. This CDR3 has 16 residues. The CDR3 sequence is CASSLLGGLTQETQYF. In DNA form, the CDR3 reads TGTGCCAGCAGCCTTCTCGGGGGACTCACACAAGAGACCCAGTACTTC. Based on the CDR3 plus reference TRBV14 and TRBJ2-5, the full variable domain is EAGVTQFPSHSVIEKGQTVTLRCDPISGHDNLYWYRRVMGKEIKFLLHFVKESKQDESGMPNNRFLAERTGGTYSTLKVQPAELEDSGVYFCASSLLGGLTQETQYFGPGTRLLVL.

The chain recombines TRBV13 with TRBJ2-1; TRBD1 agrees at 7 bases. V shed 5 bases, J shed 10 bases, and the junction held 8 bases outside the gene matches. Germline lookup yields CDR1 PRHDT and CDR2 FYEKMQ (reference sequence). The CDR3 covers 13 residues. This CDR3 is CASSLVRDSEQFF. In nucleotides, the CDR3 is TGTGCCAGCAGCCTTGTCCGGGACAGCGAGCAGTTCTTC.

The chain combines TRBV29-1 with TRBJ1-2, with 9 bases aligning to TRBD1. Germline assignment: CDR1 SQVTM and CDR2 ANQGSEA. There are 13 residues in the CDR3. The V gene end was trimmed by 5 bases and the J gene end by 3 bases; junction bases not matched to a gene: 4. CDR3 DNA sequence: TGCAGCGTTAGACAGGGGGGGGACTATGGCTACACCTTC. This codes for CSVRQGGDYGYTF.

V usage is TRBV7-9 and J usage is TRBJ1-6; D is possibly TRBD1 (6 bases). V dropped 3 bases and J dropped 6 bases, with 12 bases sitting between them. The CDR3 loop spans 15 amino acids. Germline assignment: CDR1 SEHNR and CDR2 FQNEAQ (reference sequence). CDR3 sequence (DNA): TGTGCCAGCAGCTTTTTGACAGGCGGTAATTCACCCCTCCACTTT. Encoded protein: CASSFLTGGNSPLHF.

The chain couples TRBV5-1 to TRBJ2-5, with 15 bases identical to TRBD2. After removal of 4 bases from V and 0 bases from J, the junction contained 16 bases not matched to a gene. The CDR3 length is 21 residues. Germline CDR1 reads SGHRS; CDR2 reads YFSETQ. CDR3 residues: CASSRGLAGGPSVGHQETQYF. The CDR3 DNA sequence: TGCGCCAGCAGCCGGGGACTAGCGGGGGGCCCTTCGGTGGGGCACCAAGAGACCCAGTACTTC.